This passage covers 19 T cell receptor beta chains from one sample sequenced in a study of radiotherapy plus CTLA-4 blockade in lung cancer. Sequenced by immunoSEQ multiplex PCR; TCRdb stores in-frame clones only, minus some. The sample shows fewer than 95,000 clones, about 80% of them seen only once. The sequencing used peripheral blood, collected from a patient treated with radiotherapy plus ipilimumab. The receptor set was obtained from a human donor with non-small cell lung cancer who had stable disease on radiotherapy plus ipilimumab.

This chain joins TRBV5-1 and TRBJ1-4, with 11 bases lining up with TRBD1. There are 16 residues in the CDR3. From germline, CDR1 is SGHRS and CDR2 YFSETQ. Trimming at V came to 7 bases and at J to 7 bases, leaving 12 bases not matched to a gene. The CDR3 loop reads CASVPGTGGAGEKLFF. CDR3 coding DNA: TGCGCCAGCGTTCCCGGGACAGGGGGAGCAGGTGAAAAACTGTTTTTT.

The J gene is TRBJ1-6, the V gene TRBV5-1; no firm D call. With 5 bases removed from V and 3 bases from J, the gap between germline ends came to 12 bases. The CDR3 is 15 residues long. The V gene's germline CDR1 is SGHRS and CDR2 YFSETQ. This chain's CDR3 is CASRQGWGYNSPLHF. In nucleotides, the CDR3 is TGCGCCAGCAGGCAAGGTTGGGGCTATAATTCACCCCTCCACTTT.

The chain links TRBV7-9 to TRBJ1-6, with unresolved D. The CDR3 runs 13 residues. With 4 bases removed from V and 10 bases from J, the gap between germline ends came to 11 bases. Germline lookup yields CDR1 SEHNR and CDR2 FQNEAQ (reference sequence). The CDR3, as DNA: TGTGCCAGCAGCTCCCATCCCGAATCACCCCTCCACTTT. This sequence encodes CASSSHPESPLHF.

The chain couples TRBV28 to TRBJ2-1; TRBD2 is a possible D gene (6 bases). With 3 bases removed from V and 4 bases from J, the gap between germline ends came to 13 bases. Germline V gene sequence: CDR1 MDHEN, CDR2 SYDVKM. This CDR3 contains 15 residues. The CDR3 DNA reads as TGTGCCAGCAGTTTCGGAGGGCCCCTTTACAATGAGCAGTTCTTC. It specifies CASSFGGPLYNEQFF.

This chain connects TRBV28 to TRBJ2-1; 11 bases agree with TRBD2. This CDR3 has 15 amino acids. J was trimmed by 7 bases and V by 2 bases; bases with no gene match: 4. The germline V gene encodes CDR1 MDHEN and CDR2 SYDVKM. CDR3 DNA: TGTGCCAGCAGTTTACTAGCGGGGGGTATTAATGAGCAGTTCTTC. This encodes CASSLLAGGINEQFF.

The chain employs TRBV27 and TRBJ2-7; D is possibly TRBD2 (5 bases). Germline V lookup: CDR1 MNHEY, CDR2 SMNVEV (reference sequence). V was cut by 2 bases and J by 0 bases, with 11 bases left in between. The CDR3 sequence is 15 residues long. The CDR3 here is CASSLRPTSSYEQYF. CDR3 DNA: TGTGCCAGCAGTTTAAGGCCCACTAGCTCCTACGAGCAGTACTTC.

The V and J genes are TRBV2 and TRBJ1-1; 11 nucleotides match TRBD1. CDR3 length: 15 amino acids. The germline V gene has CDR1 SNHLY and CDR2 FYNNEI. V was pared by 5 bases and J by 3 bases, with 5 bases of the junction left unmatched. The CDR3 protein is CASSKPGQGDTEAFF. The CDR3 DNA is TGTGCCAGCAGTAAACCGGGACAGGGGGACACTGAAGCTTTCTTT.

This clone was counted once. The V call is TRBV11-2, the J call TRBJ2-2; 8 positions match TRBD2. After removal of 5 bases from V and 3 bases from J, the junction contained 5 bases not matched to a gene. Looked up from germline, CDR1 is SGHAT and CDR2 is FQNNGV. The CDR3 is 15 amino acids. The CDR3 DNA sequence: TGTGCCAGCAGCCTCAGCGGGAGCGACACCGGGGAGCTGTTTTTT. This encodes CASSLSGSDTGELFF. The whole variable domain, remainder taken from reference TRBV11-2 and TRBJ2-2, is EAGVAQSPRYKIIEKRQSVAFWCNPISGHATLYWYQQILGQGPKLLIQFQNNGVVDDSQLPKDRFSAERLKGVDSTLKIQPAKLEDSAVYLCASSLSGSDTGELFFGEGSRLTVL.

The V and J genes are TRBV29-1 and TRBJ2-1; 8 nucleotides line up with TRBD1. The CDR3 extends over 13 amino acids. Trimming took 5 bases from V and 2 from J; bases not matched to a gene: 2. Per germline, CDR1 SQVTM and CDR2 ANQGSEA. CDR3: CSVPTGAYNEQFF. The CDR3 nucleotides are TGCAGCGTTCCGACAGGGGCCTACAATGAGCAGTTCTTC.

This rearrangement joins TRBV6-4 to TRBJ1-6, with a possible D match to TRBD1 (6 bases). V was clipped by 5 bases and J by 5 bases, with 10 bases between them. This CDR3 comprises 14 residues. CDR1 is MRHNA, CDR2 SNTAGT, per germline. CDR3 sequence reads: CASSQDSDNSPLHF. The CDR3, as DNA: TGTGCCAGCAGTCAGGACAGCGATAATTCACCCCTCCACTTT.

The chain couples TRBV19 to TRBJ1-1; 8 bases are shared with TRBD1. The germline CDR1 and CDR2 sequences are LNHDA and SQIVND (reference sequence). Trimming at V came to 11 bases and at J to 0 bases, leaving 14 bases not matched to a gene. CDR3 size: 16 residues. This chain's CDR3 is CAVRTGKTPLNTEAFF. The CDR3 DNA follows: TGTGCCGTCAGGACAGGGAAGACTCCTTTGAACACTGAAGCTTTCTTT. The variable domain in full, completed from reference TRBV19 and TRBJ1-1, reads DGGITQSPKYLFRKEGQNVTLSCEQNLNHDAMYWYRQDPGQGLRLIYYSQIVNDFQKGDIAEGYSVSREKKESFPLTVTSAQKNPTAFYLCAVRTGKTPLNTEAFFGQGTRLTVV.

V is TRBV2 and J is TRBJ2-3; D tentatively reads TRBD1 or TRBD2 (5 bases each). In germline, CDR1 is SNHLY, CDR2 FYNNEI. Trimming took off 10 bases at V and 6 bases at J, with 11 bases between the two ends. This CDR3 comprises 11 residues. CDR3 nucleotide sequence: TGTGCCAACGCCAGGGAGGATACGCAGTATTTT. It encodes CANAREDTQYF.

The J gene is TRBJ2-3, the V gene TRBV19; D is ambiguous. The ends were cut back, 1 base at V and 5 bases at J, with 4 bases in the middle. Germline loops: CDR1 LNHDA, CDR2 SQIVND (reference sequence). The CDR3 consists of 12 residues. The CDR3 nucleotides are TGTGCCAGTAGTATAGGGGGAGATACGCAGTATTTT. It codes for CASSIGGDTQYF. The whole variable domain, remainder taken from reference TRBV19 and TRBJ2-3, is DGGITQSPKYLFRKEGQNVTLSCEQNLNHDAMYWYRQDPGQGLRLIYYSQIVNDFQKGDIAEGYSVSREKKESFPLTVTSAQKNPTAFYLCASSIGGDTQYFGPGTRLTVL.

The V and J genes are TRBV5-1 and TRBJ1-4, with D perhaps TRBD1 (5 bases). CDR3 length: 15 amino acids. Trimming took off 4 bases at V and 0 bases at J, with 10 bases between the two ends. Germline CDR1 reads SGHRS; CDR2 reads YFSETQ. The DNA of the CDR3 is TGCGCCAGCAGCCCGGGGACCGCAACTAATGAAAAACTGTTTTTT. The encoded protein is CASSPGTATNEKLFF.

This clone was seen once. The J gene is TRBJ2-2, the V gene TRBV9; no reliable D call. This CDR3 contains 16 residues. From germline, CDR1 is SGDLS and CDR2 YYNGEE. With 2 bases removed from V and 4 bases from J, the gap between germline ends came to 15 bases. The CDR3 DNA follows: TGTGCCAGCAGCGTCAGAGACCGGAGAGGCACCGGGGAGCTGTTTTTT. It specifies CASSVRDRRGTGELFF.

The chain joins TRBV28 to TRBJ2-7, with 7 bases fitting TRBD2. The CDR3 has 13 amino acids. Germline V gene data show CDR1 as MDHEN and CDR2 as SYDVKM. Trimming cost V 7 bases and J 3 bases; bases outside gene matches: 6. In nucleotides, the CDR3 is TGTGCCAGCACGACTAGCTCATTCTACGAGCAGTACTTC. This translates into CASTTSSFYEQYF.

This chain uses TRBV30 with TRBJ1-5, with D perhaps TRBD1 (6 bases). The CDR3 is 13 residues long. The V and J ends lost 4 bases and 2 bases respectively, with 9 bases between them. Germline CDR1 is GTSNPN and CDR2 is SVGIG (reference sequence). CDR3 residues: CAWTSGGNQPQHF. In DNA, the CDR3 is TGTGCCTGGACCTCAGGGGGCAATCAGCCCCAGCATTTT.

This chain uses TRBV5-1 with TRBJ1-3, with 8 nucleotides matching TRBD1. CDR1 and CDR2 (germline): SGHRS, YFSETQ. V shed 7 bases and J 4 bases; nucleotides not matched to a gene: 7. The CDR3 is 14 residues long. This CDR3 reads CASRLGTGGNTIYF. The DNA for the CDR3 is TGCGCCAGCCGCCTAGGGACAGGCGGAAACACCATATATTTT.

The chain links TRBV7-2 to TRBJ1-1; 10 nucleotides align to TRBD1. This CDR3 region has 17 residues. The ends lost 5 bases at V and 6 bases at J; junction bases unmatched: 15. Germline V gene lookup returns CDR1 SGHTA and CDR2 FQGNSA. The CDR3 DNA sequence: TGTGCCAGCAGCCTCCTGCCCGGACAGGGGGAAACTGCTGAAGCTTTCTTT. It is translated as CASSLLPGQGETAEAFF.